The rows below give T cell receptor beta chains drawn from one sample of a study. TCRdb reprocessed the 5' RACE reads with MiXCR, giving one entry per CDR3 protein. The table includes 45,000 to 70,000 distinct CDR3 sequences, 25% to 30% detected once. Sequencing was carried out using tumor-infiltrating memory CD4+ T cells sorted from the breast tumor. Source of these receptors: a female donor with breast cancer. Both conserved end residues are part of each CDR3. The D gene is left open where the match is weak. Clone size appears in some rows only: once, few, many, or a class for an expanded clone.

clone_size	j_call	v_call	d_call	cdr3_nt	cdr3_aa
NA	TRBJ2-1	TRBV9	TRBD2	TGTGCCAGCAGCACCCGGCCGACTAGCGTGAATGAGCAGTTCTTC	CASSTRPTSVNEQFF
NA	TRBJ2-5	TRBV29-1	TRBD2	TGCAGCGTGGGTAGCGGGACGGATATGACCCAGTACTTC	CSVGSGTDMTQYF
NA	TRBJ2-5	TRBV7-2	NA	TGTGCCAGCAGCTTATTAGAGACCCAGTACTTC	CASSLLETQYF
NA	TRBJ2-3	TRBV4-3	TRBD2	TGCGCCAGCAGCCAAGACCCACTAGCGGGAGGAGATACGCGGTATTTT	CASSQDPLAGGDTRYF
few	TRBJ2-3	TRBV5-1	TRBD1	TGCGCCAGCAGCGGCTGGACAGGGCCAGGCACAGATACGCAGTATTTT	CASSGWTGPGTDTQYF
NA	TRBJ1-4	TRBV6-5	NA	TGTGCCAGCAGTGGGAGTCTGATGAGGGAAAAACTGTTTTTT	CASSGSLMREKLFF
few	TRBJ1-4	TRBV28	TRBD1	TGTGCCAGCAGTGGAGCCGGGACAGGTGGAGAAAAACTGTTTTTT	CASSGAGTGGEKLFF
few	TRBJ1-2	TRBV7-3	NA	TGTGCCAGCAGCTCCCCCGGGACCGAGGGCTACACCTTC	CASSSPGTEGYTF
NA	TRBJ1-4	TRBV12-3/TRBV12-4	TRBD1	TGTGCCAGCAGACCGGGACAGAAATCCGAAAAACTGTTTTTT	CASRPGQKSEKLFF
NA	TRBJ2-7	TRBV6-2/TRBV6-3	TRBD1	TGTGCCAGCAGTCAACAGGGGCTGAGCTCCTACGAGCAGTACTTC	CASSQQGLSSYEQYF
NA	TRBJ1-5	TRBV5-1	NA	TGCGCCAGCAGCTTGTCACCAGGGGCCAATCAGCCCCAGCATTTT	CASSLSPGANQPQHF
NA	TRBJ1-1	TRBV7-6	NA	TGTGCCAGCAGCCAAGGGCCCGCATCCATGAACACTGAAGCTTTCTTT	CASSQGPASMNTEAFF
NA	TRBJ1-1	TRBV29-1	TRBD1	TGCAGCGCCGGGACAGGGGAGTATGCTTTCTTT	CSAGTGEYAFF
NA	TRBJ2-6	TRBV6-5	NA	TGTGCCAGCTCGCGTAGTTACTCTGGGGCCAACGTCCTGACTTTC	CASSRSYSGANVLTF
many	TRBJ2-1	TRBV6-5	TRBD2	TGTGCCAGCAGTTCGGGGACTAGCGGCATTAATGAGCAGTTCTTC	CASSSGTSGINEQFF
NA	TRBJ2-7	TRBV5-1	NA	TGCGCCAGCAGCTTGGACCACGAGCAGTACTTC	CASSLDHEQYF
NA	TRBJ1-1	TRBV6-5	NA	TGTGCCAGCAGTTACTCGATGCAGGTTTACCCTAGAGATGAAGCTTTCTTT	CASSYSMQVYPRDEAFF
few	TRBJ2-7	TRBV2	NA	TGTGCCAGCGGCGCTAATCCCTACGAGCAGTACTTC	CASGANPYEQYF
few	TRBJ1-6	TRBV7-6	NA	TGTGCCAGCAGCTTAGGTGGACGCCACAATTCACCCCTCCACTTT	CASSLGGRHNSPLHF
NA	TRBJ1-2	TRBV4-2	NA	TGTGCCAGCAGCCAACGGACCTATGGCTACACCTTC	CASSQRTYGYTF
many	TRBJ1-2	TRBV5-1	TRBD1	TGCGCCAGCCAGCCAGGGGGCGAAAGCTATGGCTACACCTTC	CASQPGGESYGYTF
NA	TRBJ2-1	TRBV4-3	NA	TGCGTCAGCAGCCAAGATCTATTACGATTAGAGCAGTTCTTC	CVSSQDLLRLEQFF
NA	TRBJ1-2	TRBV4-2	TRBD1	TGTGCCAGCAGCCACTGGGGACAGGGCGGCTACACCTTC	CASSHWGQGGYTF
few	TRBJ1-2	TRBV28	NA	TGTGCCAGCAGTCCCAGTTGGGGCGCGGGGGGCTACACCTTC	CASSPSWGAGGYTF